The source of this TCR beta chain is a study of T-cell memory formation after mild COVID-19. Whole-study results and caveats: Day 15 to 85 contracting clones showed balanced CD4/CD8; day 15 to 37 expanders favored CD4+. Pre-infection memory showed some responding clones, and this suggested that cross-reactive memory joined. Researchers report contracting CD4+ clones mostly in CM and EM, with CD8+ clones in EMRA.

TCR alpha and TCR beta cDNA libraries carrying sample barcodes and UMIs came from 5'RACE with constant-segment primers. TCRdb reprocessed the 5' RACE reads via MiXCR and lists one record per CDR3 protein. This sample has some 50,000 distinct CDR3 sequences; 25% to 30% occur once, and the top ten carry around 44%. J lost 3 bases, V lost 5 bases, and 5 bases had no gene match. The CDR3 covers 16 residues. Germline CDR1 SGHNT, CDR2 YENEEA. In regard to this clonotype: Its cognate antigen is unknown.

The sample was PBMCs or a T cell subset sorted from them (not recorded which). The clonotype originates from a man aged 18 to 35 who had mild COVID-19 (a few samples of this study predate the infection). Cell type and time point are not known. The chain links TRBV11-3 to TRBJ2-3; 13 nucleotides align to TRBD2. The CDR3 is CASSPGLAGPTDTQYF. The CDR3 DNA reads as TGTGCCAGCAGCCCGGGACTAGCGGGGCCGACAGATACGCAGTATTTT.